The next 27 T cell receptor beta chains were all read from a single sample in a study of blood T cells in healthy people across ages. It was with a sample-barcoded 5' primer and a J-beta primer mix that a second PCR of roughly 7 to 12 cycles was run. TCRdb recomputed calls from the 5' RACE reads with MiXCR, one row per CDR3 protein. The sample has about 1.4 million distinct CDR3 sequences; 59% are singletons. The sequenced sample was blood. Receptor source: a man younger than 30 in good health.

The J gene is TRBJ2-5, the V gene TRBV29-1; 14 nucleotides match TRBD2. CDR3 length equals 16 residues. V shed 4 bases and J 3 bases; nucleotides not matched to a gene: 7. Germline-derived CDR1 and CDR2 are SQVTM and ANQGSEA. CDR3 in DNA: TGCAGCGTTGCGCCCCCGGGACTAGCGGGAGAAGAGACCCAGTACTTC. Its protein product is CSVAPPGLAGEETQYF.

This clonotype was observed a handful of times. CDR3 protein: CASSQTDGFEQYF. The DNA of the CDR3 is TGCGCCAGCAGCCAGACCGACGGGTTCGAGCAGTACTTC. The chain employs TRBV4-1 and TRBJ2-7; D unresolved. The CDR3 is 13 residues long. The germline CDR1 and CDR2 sequences are MGHRA and YSYEKL. Trimming shortened V by 3 bases and J by 6 bases, and 12 bases separated the two germline ends.

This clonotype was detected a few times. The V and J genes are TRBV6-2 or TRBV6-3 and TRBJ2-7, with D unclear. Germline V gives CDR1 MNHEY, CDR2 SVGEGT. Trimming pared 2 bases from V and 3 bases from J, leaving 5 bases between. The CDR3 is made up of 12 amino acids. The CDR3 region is CASSYPNYEQYF. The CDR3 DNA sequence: TGTGCCAGCAGTTACCCCAACTACGAGCAGTACTTC.

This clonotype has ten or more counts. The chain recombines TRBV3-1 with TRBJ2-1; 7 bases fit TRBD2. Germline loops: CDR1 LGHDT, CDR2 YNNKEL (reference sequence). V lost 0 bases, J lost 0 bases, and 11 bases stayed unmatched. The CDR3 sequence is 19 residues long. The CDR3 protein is CASSQDLTWGGSSYNEQFF. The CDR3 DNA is TGTGCCAGCAGCCAAGATCTTACCTGGGGCGGGAGCTCCTACAATGAGCAGTTCTTC.

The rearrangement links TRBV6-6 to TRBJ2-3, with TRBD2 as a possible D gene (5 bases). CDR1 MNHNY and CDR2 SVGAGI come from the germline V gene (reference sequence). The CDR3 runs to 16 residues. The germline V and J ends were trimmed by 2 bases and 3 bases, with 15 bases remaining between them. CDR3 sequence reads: CASSYIREVLTDTQYF. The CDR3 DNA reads TGTGCCAGCAGTTACATCCGGGAAGTTTTAACAGATACGCAGTATTTT.

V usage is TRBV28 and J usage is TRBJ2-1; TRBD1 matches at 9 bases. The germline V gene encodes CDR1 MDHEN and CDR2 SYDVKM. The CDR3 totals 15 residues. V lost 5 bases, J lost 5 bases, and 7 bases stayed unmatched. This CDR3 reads CASSRAGDRDNEQFF. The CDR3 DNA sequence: TGTGCCAGCAGTCGGGCGGGGGACAGGGACAATGAGCAGTTCTTC.

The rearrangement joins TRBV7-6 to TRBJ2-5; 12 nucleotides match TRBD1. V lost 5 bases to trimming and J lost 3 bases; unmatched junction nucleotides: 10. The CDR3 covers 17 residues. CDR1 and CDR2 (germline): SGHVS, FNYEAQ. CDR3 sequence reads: CASSPGQGAVWEETQYF. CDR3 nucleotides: TGTGCCAGCAGCCCGGGACAGGGGGCGGTCTGGGAAGAGACCCAGTACTTC.

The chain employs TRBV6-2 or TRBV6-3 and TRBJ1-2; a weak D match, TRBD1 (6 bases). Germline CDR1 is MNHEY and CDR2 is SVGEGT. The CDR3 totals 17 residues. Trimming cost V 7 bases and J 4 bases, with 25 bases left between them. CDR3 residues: CASTTPQPGPRGYGYTF. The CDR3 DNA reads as TGTGCCAGCACCACGCCTCAGCCGGGGCCCAGGGGCTATGGCTACACCTTC.

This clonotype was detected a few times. CDR3 sequence reads: CSAREALALKEQYF. CDR3 nucleotides: TGCAGTGCTAGAGAAGCCCTAGCCCTAAAAGAGCAGTACTTC. The V call is TRBV20-1, the J call TRBJ2-7; D is perhaps TRBD2 (5 bases). Between the trimmed V and J ends, which lost 0 bases and 7 bases, there was a span of 16 bases. The CDR3 runs to 14 residues. CDR1 is DFQATT, CDR2 SNEGSKA, per germline (reference sequence).

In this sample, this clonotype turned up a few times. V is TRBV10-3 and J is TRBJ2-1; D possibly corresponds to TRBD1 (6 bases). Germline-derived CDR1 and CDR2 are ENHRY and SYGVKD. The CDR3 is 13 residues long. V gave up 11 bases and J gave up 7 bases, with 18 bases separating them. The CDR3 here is CAAAGTSSNEQFF. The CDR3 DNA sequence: TGTGCCGCTGCCGGGACATCTTCTAATGAGCAGTTCTTC.

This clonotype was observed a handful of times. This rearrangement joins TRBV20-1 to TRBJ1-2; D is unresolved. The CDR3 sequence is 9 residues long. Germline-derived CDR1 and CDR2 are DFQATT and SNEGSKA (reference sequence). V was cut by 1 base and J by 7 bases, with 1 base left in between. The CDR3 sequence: CSARVGYTF. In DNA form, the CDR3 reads TGCAGTGCTAGAGTTGGCTACACCTTC.

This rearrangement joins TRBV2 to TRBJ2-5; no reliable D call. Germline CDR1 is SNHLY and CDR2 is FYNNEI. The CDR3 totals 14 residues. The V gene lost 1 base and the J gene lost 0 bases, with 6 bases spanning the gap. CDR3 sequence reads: CASSEGIYQETQYF. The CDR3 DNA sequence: TGTGCCAGCAGTGAAGGCATTTACCAAGAGACCCAGTACTTC.

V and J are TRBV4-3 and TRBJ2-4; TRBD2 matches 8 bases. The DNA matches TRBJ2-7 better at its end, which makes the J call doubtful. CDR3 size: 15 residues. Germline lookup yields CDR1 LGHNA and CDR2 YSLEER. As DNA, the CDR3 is TGCGCCAGCAGGCGCCCCCGGGGGGGTCTCTACGAGCAGTACTTC. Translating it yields CASRRPRGGLYEQYF.

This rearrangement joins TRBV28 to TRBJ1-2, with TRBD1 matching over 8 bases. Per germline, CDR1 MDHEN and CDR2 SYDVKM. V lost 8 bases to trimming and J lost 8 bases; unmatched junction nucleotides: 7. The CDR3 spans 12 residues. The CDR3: CASSDRGCGYTF. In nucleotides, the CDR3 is TGTGCCAGCTCCGACAGGGGCTGCGGCTACACCTTC.

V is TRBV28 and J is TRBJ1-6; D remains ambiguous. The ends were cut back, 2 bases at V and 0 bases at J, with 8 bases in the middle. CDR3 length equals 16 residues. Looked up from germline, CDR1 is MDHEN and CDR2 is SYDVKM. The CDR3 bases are TGTGCCAGCAGTTTAGGAAAGAGCTCCTATAATTCACCCCTCCACTTT. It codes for CASSLGKSSYNSPLHF.

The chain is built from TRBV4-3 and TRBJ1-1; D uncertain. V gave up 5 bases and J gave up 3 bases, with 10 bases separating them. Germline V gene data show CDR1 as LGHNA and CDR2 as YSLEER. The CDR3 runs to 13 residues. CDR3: CASSRRRYTEAFF. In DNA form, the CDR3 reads TGCGCCAGCAGCAGGCGTCGGTACACTGAAGCTTTCTTT.

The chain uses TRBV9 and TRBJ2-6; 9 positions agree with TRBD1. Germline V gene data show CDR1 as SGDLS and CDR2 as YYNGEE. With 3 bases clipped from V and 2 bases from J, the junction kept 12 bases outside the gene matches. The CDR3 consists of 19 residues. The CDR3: CASSAGPGTGSTGANVLTF. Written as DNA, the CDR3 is TGTGCCAGCAGCGCGGGCCCCGGGACAGGGTCGACTGGGGCCAACGTCCTGACTTTC.

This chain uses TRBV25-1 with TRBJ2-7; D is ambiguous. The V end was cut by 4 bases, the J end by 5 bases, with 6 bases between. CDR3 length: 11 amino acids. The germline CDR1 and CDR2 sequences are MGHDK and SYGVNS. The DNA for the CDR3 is TGTGCCAGCAGTGTTACGGACGAGCAGTACTTC. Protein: CASSVTDEQYF.

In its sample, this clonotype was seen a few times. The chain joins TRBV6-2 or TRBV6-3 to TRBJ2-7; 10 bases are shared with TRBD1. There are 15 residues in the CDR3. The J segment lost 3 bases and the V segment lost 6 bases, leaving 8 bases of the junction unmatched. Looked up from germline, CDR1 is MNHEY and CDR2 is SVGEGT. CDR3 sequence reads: CASRTGTGVVYEQYF. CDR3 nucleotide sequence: TGTGCCAGCAGGACCGGGACAGGGGTTGTCTACGAGCAGTACTTC.

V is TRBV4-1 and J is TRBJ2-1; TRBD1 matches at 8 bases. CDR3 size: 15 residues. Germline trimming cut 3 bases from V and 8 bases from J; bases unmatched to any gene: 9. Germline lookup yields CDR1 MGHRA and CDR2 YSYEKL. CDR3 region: CASSHGQGGGDEQFF. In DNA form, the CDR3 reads TGCGCCAGCAGCCATGGACAGGGTGGGGGAGATGAGCAGTTCTTC.

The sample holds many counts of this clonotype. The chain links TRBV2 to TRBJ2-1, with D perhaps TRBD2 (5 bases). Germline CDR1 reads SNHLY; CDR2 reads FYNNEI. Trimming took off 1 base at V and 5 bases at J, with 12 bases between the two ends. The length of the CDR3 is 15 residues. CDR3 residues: CASSEVGGPNNEQFF. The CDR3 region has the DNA TGTGCCAGCAGTGAAGTGGGCGGGCCGAACAATGAGCAGTTCTTC.

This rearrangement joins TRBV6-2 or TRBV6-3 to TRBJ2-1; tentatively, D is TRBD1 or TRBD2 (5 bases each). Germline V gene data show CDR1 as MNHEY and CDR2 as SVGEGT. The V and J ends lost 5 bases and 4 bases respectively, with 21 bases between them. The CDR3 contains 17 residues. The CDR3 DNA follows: TGTGCCAGCAGTCCTATGACCCGGGACCAGGAATACAATGAGCAGTTCTTC. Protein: CASSPMTRDQEYNEQFF.

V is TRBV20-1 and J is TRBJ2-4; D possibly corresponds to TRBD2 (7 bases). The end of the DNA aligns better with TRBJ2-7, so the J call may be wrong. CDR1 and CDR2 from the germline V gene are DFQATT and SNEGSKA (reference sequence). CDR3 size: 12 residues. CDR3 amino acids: CSARSRGGEQYF. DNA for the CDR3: TGCAGTGCTAGGTCTAGGGGGGGCGAGCAGTACTTC.

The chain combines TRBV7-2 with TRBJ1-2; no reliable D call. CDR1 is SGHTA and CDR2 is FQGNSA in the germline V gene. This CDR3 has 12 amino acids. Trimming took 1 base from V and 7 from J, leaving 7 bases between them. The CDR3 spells CASSLGSIGYTF. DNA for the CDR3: TGTGCCAGCAGCTTAGGCAGTATTGGCTACACCTTC.

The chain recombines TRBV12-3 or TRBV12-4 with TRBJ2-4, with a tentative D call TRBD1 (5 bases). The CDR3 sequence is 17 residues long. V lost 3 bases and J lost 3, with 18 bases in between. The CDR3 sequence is CASSFRPTSRGKNIQYF. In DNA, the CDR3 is TGTGCCAGCAGTTTTAGACCCACCTCAAGGGGCAAAAACATTCAGTACTTC.

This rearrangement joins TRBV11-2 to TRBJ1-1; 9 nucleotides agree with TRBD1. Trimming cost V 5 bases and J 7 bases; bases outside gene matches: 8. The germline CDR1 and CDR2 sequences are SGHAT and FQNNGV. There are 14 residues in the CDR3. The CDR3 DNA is TGTGCCAGCAGCCACATGACAGGGGGGGGTGAAGCTTTCTTT. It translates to CASSHMTGGGEAFF.

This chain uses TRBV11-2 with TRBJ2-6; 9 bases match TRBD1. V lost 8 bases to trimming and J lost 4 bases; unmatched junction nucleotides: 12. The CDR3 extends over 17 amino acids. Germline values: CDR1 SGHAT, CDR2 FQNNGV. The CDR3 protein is CASGPKQGAGGANVLTF. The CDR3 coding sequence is TGTGCCAGCGGACCGAAACAGGGGGCGGGGGGGGCCAACGTCCTGACTTTC.